Listed below are T cell receptor beta chains from one sample, sequenced in a study of follicular helper T cells after annual influenza vaccination. Clones were sequenced by immunoSEQ multiplex PCR, and TCRdb holds only the in-frame ones, with some missing. The data contain about 5,600 clones, roughly 80% of them singletons. Sample: CXCR5- memory CD4+ T cells sorted from blood, taken on the day of influenza vaccination. Receptor source: an adult who received the influenza vaccine. CDR3s leave out the opening cysteine and the closing phenylalanine or tryptophan. Fields, in order: V gene, J gene, CDR3 protein.

TRBV5-4	TRBJ2-1	ASSLSDRRDEQF
TRBV6-1	TRBJ2-3	AVEAGNTQY
TRBV10-3	TRBJ1-1	AIKAWTTYTEAF
TRBV11-2	TRBJ2-3	ASSQDRGDTQY
TRBV5-1	TRBJ2-2	ASSLWGEITGELF
TRBV19	TRBJ1-1	ASSIRVSTEAF
TRBV6-1	TRBJ1-6	ASSEATYNSPLH
TRBV5-5	TRBJ2-7	ASSFLATNSYEQY
TRBV4-2	TRBJ1-2	ASSQPGQGYGDGYT
TRBV6-6	TRBJ2-5	ASSSGTGSKQTQY
TRBV5-1	TRBJ2-3	AGRLAGITDTQY
TRBV18	TRBJ1-2	ASSPPSGANYGYT
TRBV7-8	TRBJ1-1	ASSLAQGRGRGENTEAF
TRBV11-2	TRBJ1-2	ASSHAYGYT
TRBV6-1	TRBJ2-7	ASQRDVAYEQY
TRBV5-1	TRBJ2-6	ASSLTASGANVLT
TRBV5-1	TRBJ2-7	ASSFEDSSGGRD
TRBV11-3	TRBJ2-1	ASSPDTDEQF
TRBV6-1	TRBJ2-7	ASTQALAVFYEQY
TRBV2	TRBJ1-5	ASSELGRSNQPQH
TRBV11-1	TRBJ2-2	ASSLVSGGNTGELF
TRBV2	TRBJ1-2	ATTGAPIHGYT
TRBV11-1	TRBJ2-2	ASSRDFANTGELF
TRBV7-9	TRBJ1-2	ASSLGGNNYGYT
TRBV28	TRBJ2-3	ASSLRTGFQSAQY
TRBV30	TRBJ2-1	AWSLSSGRAHEQF
TRBV28	TRBJ2-3	ASSLGAGVDTQY
TRBV10-3	TRBJ1-2	AISESGGEGYT